The 17 T cell receptor beta chains listed next were all sequenced from one sample in a study of OX40 agonist ivuxolimab in advanced cancers. TCRdb keeps only in-frame clones here, not all; method: immunoSEQ multiplex PCR. The sample carries 40,000 or so clones, more than 75% recorded once. The sample was CD4+ or CD8+ T cells sorted from blood, taken in a trial of the OX40 agonist ivuxolimab. Receptors were obtained from an adult with an advanced solid tumor such as melanoma, head and neck, liver or kidney cancer.

The CDR3 reads CASSPPGLAGVFYNEQFF. The CDR3 DNA follows: TGTGCCAGCAGTCCCCCGGGACTAGCGGGAGTCTTTTACAATGAGCAGTTCTTC. The chain employs TRBV28 and TRBJ2-1; 14 bases match TRBD2. This CDR3 spans 18 amino acids. CDR1 MDHEN and CDR2 SYDVKM come from the germline V gene. The junction had 10 bases not matched to a gene; V was cut back by 5 bases and J by 4 bases.

This clone was detected once. The genes are TRBV19 and TRBJ1-1; D possibly corresponds to TRBD1 (5 bases). The germline V gene has CDR1 LNHDA and CDR2 SQIVND (reference sequence). The CDR3 sequence is 13 residues long. V dropped 4 bases and J dropped 1 base, with 7 bases sitting between them. The CDR3 protein is CASSKGRNTEAFF. CDR3 nucleotide sequence: TGTGCCAGTAGTAAGGGGAGGAACACTGAAGCTTTCTTT.

This chain connects TRBV6-5 to TRBJ2-3, with 10 bases lining up with TRBD2. CDR1 and CDR2 from the germline V gene are MNHEY and SVGAGI. Trimming at V came to 6 bases and at J to 5 bases, leaving 5 bases not matched to a gene. This CDR3 spans 14 amino acids. CDR3 amino acids: CASSERGGRDTQYF. CDR3 sequence (DNA): TGTGCCAGCAGCGAGCGGGGGGGCCGAGATACGCAGTATTTT.

This chain uses TRBV14 with TRBJ2-3; no firm D call. The germline CDR1 and CDR2 sequences are SGHDN and FVKESK. Trimming removed 3 bases at V and 5 bases at J, with 3 bases between. This CDR3 is built from 11 residues. CDR3 sequence: CASSQGDTQYF. In DNA, the CDR3 is TGTGCCAGCAGCCAGGGAGATACGCAGTATTTT.

The chain employs TRBV2 and TRBJ2-1; TRBD2 agrees at 10 bases. Germline loops: CDR1 SNHLY, CDR2 FYNNEI. V lost 7 bases and J lost 3; bases outside the gene matches: 9. The CDR3 is 16 residues long. CDR3 sequence (DNA): TGTGCCAGCAATCCTAGCGGGAGAAACCTCTACAATGAGCAGTTCTTC. Residues: CASNPSGRNLYNEQFF.

The J gene is TRBJ1-2, the V gene TRBV28, with 7 bases aligning to TRBD1. V lost 5 bases, J lost 4 bases, and 10 bases stayed unmatched. Germline V gene sequence: CDR1 MDHEN, CDR2 SYDVKM. CDR3 length: 15 residues. DNA for the CDR3: TGTGCCAGCAGTGTGGGGACAGTTTTGCTCTATGGCTACACCTTC. Its translation: CASSVGTVLLYGYTF.

V is TRBV7-8 and J is TRBJ1-4, with D unclear. The length of the CDR3 is 14 residues. Trimming removed 5 bases from V and 8 bases from J, with 15 bases in between. Germline assignment: CDR1 SGHVS and CDR2 FQNEAQ. In nucleotides, the CDR3 is TGTGCCAGCAGCCCCAGAGGGATCTCGGAAAAACTGTTTTTT. This sequence encodes CASSPRGISEKLFF.

Only a few counts were recorded for this clone. The genes are TRBV4-1 and TRBJ1-6; D not resolved. CDR1 MGHRA and CDR2 YSYEKL come from the germline V gene. The ends were cut back, 4 bases at V and 6 bases at J, with 19 bases in the middle. The CDR3 sequence is 17 residues long. The CDR3 nucleotides read TGCGCCAGCAGCCTAACCGCCCCGCGCGGGATTAATTCACCCCTCCACTTT. This gives the protein CASSLTAPRGINSPLHF.

The chain carries TRBV27 and TRBJ2-4; D is perhaps TRBD1 (6 bases). CDR1 and CDR2 from the germline V gene are MNHEY and SMNVEV (reference sequence). This CDR3 contains 14 residues. The V end was cut by 7 bases, the J end by 5 bases, with 15 bases between. The CDR3 DNA sequence: TGTGCCAGCACGAATGTGGACAGCCAAAACATTCAGTACTTC. This translates into CASTNVDSQNIQYF.

The chain has TRBV9 and TRBJ2-7; D is possibly TRBD1 (8 bases). Per the germline V gene, CDR1 is SGDLS and CDR2 is YYNGEE. V was trimmed by 2 bases and J by 3 bases, leaving 15 bases between them. The CDR3 loop spans 15 amino acids. CDR3 amino acids: CASSVTTGEGYEQYF. The CDR3 nucleotides are TGTGCCAGCAGCGTTACGACAGGGGAGGGCTACGAGCAGTACTTC. The whole variable domain, filled in from reference TRBV9 and TRBJ2-7, reads DSGVTQTPKHLITATGQRVTLRCSPRSGDLSVYWYQQSLDQGLQFLIQYYNGEERAKGNILERFSAQQFPDLHSELNLSSLELGDSALYFCASSVTTGEGYEQYFGPGTRLTVT.

This clone was detected a few times. A read error may account for a junction end that differs from germline. This sequence joins TRBV28 and TRBJ1-6; the D gene is possibly TRBD1 (6 bases). This CDR3 contains 15 residues. Germline V gene data show CDR1 as MDHEN and CDR2 as SYDVKM. This CDR3 is CASSLADSYDSPLHF. The CDR3 DNA follows: TGTGCCAGCAGTTTGGCGGACAGCTATGATTCACCCCTCCACTTT.

The V gene is TRBV30, the J gene TRBJ1-2; D may be TRBD1 (5 bases). The length of the CDR3 is 14 residues. Trimming cost V 0 bases and J 4 bases, with 12 bases left between them. CDR1 and CDR2 (germline): GTSNPN, SVGIG (reference sequence). Here the CDR3 reads CAWSVTGRGYGYTF. The CDR3 nucleotides are TGTGCCTGGAGTGTAACCGGGAGGGGCTATGGCTACACCTTC. The full variable domain, in which reference TRBV30 and TRBJ1-2 provide the parts outside the CDR3, is SQTIHQWPATLVQPVGSPLSLECTVEGTSNPNLYWYRQAAGRGLQLLFYSVGIGQISSEVPQNLSASRPQDRQFILSSKKLLLSDSGFYLCAWSVTGRGYGYTFGSGTRLTVV.

The chain combines TRBV5-5 with TRBJ1-5; D ambiguous. The V and J ends lost 1 base and 0 bases respectively, with 8 bases between them. The CDR3 has 15 amino acids. Per germline, CDR1 SGHKS and CDR2 YYEKEE (reference sequence). CDR3: CASSLNAGSNQPQHF. DNA for the CDR3: TGTGCCAGCAGCTTGAACGCTGGTAGCAATCAGCCCCAGCATTTT. Filled out from reference TRBV5-5 and TRBJ1-5, the complete variable domain reads DAGVTQSPTHLIKTRGQQVTLRCSPISGHKSVSWYQQVLGQGPQFIFQYYEKEERGRGNFPDRFSARQFPNYSSELNVNALLLGDSALYLCASSLNAGSNQPQHFGDGTRLSIL.

This chain links TRBV29-1 with TRBJ2-1; TRBD2 is a possible D gene (6 bases). Germline CDR1 is SQVTM and CDR2 is ANQGSEA. V lost 1 base to trimming and J lost 9 bases, with 10 bases between them. The CDR3 runs to 12 residues. The CDR3: CSVEGRGGEQFF. The CDR3 region has the DNA TGCAGCGTTGAAGGGAGGGGTGGTGAGCAGTTCTTC.

This clone appeared once. This sequence joins TRBV5-1 and TRBJ2-2; 9 bases match TRBD2. After removal of 4 bases from V and 2 bases from J, the junction contained 15 bases not matched to a gene. The germline CDR1 and CDR2 sequences are SGHRS and YFSETQ. This CDR3 has 19 amino acids. CDR3 bases: TGCGCCAGCAGCCCGGACAGATTTAGCGGGAGATTTAACACCGGGGAGCTGTTTTTT. Translation: CASSPDRFSGRFNTGELFF.

This chain joins TRBV6-5 and TRBJ1-1, with D perhaps TRBD1 (5 bases). CDR1 and CDR2 from the germline V gene are MNHEY and SVGAGI. The CDR3 loop spans 11 amino acids. V dropped 5 bases and J dropped 8 bases, with 9 bases sitting between them. CDR3: CASSRGSEAFF. CDR3 DNA: TGTGCCAGCAGTAGGGGATCCGAAGCTTTCTTT.

The chain carries TRBV6-5 and TRBJ1-6, with 9 bases identical to TRBD1. Germline CDR1 is MNHEY and CDR2 is SVGAGI. The CDR3 has 15 residues. Trimming at V came to 4 bases and at J to 9 bases, leaving 7 bases not matched to a gene. The CDR3 loop reads CASSFDGTGSSPLHF. CDR3 nucleotide sequence: TGTGCCAGCAGTTTCGACGGGACAGGGAGTTCACCCCTCCACTTT.